These 10 T cell receptor beta chains were all obtained from the same sample, sequenced in a study of shared clonotypes between healthy human individuals. CD45RO-negative, CCR7-selected cells formed the naive CD8 fraction, which excluded terminally differentiated effector memory CD45RA+ cells. Libraries were prepared by immunoSEQ multiplex PCR; TCRdb keeps only in-frame clonotypes and omits some of them. The table records about 2 million clones, about 95% of them present only once. Sequencing input: naive CD8+ T cells sorted from blood. Every receptor here comes from a man younger than 35 in good health.

In this sample, this clone turned up once. The CDR3 protein is CASGLGGYEQFF. The CDR3 DNA reads TGTGCTAGTGGACTAGGGGGCTATGAGCAGTTCTTC. The genes are TRBV12-5 and TRBJ2-1; 7 positions agree with TRBD1. The V segment lost 6 bases and the J segment 8 bases; nucleotides outside the gene matches: 4. In germline, CDR1 is LGHNT, CDR2 FRNRAP. CDR3 length: 12 amino acids.

In DNA, the CDR3 is TGTGCCAGCAGTGAGTCCTCAGGGAACTATGGCTACACCTTC. Residues: CASSESSGNYGYTF. J is TRBJ1-2 and V is TRBV2, with a weak D call TRBD1 (5 bases). Germline loops: CDR1 SNHLY, CDR2 FYNNEI. V lost 3 bases and J 2 bases, leaving 10 bases between the germline ends. The CDR3 has 14 residues.

This clone appeared a single time. The rearrangement uses TRBV7-6 and TRBJ2-6; D remains ambiguous. Germline V lookup: CDR1 SGHVS, CDR2 FNYEAQ. The CDR3 extends over 16 amino acids. V was pared by 2 bases and J by 0 bases, with 8 bases between. This CDR3 is CASSLWGNSGANVLTF. As DNA, the CDR3 is TGTGCCAGCAGCTTATGGGGTAACTCTGGGGCCAACGTCCTGACTTTC.

The rearrangement links TRBV5-6 to TRBJ2-1; 7 nucleotides agree with TRBD2. CDR3 size: 15 residues. After removal of 6 bases from V and 2 bases from J, the junction contained 8 bases not matched to a gene. Germline assignment: CDR1 SGHDT and CDR2 YYEEEE. In nucleotides, the CDR3 is TGTGCCAGCACTCTCGGGGGGAGCCCCTACAATGAGCAGTTCTTC. Translated, it gives CASTLGGSPYNEQFF.

The CDR3 protein is CASSALVAGAYNEQFF. The CDR3 DNA reads TGTGCCAGCAGCGCCCTGGTAGCGGGAGCCTACAATGAGCAGTTCTTC. The genes are TRBV7-6 and TRBJ2-1, with 9 bases identical to TRBD2. Germline V gene data show CDR1 as SGHVS and CDR2 as FNYEAQ. CDR3 length equals 16 residues. Trimming took 5 bases from V and 2 from J; bases not matched to a gene: 7.

A single count supports this clone. V and J are TRBV9 and TRBJ1-6; D gene ambiguous. Germline CDR1 reads SGDLS; CDR2 reads YYNGEE. V was clipped by 4 bases and J by 7 bases, with 9 bases between them. CDR3 length: 13 amino acids. This CDR3 is CASSPGPNSPLHF. For the CDR3, the DNA is TGTGCCAGCAGCCCCGGACCGAATTCACCCCTCCACTTT.

The rearrangement uses TRBV27 and TRBJ2-1, with TRBD2 identical over 8 bases. This CDR3 spans 16 amino acids. The germline V gene has CDR1 MNHEY and CDR2 SMNVEV (reference sequence). V lost 0 bases to trimming and J lost 7 bases; unmatched junction nucleotides: 8. In nucleotides, the CDR3 is TGTGCCAGCAGTTTATCCCGCCGGGGGGGGGAGAATGAGCAGTTCTTC. Translating it yields CASSLSRRGGENEQFF.

CDR3 in amino acids: CASSQDPATETYSNQPQHF. The CDR3 region has the DNA TGCGCCAGCAGCCAAGATCCTGCTACAGAAACGTATAGCAATCAGCCCCAGCATTTT. J is TRBJ1-5 and V is TRBV4-1; D is unresolved. The CDR3 runs 19 residues. V lost 0 bases and J lost 0, with 18 bases in between. Germline V gene data show CDR1 as MGHRA and CDR2 as YSYEKL.

The V and J genes are TRBV29-1 and TRBJ2-5; D gene ambiguous. Trimming removed 2 bases from V and 7 bases from J, with 11 bases in between. Germline assignment: CDR1 SQVTM and CDR2 ANQGSEA. The CDR3 runs 12 residues. The CDR3 nucleotides read TGCAGCGTTGAACCGGTAGAGAGGACCCAGTACTTC. Translating it yields CSVEPVERTQYF.

The CDR3 nucleotides read TGTGCCAGCAGCTCTCGTTCTGCAACTAATGAAAAACTGTTTTTT. Its protein product is CASSSRSATNEKLFF. The V call is TRBV7-9, the J call TRBJ1-4; D is unresolved. The CDR3 runs 15 residues. V lost 4 bases to trimming and J lost 0 bases, with 9 bases between them. From germline, CDR1 is SEHNR and CDR2 FQNEAQ (reference sequence). The full variable domain, with the rest looked up from reference TRBV7-9 and TRBJ1-4, is DTGVSQNPRHKITKRGQNVTFRCDPISEHNRLYWYRQTLGQGPEFLTYFQNEAQLEKSRLLSDRFSAERPKGSFSTLEIQRTEQGDSAMYLCASSSRSATNEKLFFGSGTQLSVL.